This TCR beta chain was captured in a study of T-cell memory formation after mild COVID-19. Germline V gene lookup returns CDR1 MDHEN and CDR2 SYDVKM. Trimming removed 2 bases from V and 0 bases from J; junction bases left unmatched: 4. The CDR3 contains 15 residues. TCRdb re-called the 5' RACE reads through MiXCR, storing one row per CDR3 protein. The sample consists of more than 350,000 distinct CDR3 sequences, 15% to 20% of them appearing once. Findings and caveats of the study: Later expanders leaned CD4+, whereas clones that contracted between day 15 and 85 were balanced CD4/CD8. Some clones that responded turned up in pre-infection memory, which suggests that cross-reactive memory joined in. CD4+ contracting clones were found mainly in CM and EM, and CD8+ ones in EMRA.

Only a few counts were recorded for this clonotype. Its target is not known. Sequenced sample: PBMCs or a T cell subset sorted from them (not recorded which). This receptor was obtained from a man younger than 35 who had mild COVID-19 (a few samples of this study predate the infection). Cell type and time point are not known. The gene calls are TRBV28 and TRBJ2-7, with 7 bases identical to TRBD1. The DNA for the CDR3 is TGTGCCAGCAGTTTAGAGACAGGGATCTCCTACGAGCAGTACTTC. This encodes CASSLETGISYEQYF.